This T cell receptor (beta chain) was identified in a study of beta chain features in type 1 diabetes. Study-wide results and limits: People with Type 1 diabetes carried modestly yet significantly shorter TCRB CDR3s in all four CD4+ subsets. Type 1 diabetes patients had VDJ junctions that carried fewer insertions and more deletions.

Using CD45RO/CCR7/CD25/CD127/CD95/CD27, CD4+ naive, central memory, regulatory and stem cell-like memory cells were sorted. This clone was seen only a few times. Antigen specificity is unknown. V dropped 4 bases and J dropped 4 bases, with 15 bases sitting between them. CDR3 length: 15 amino acids. CDR1 and CDR2 (germline): SGHVS, FNYEAQ. Reverse transcribing all isolated RNA meant expressed TCRB transcripts were sequenced. Libraries were prepared by immunoSEQ multiplex PCR; TCRdb keeps only in-frame clonotypes and omits some of them. Among under 950,000 clones, roughly 15% were seen once, and the ten largest hold about 0.025%.

The J gene is TRBJ2-3, the V gene TRBV7-6; tentatively, D is TRBD2 (8 bases). The origin of this receptor is a woman between 18 and 29 years old in good health. The sequenced sample consisted of naive CD4+ T cells from blood. The CDR3 region is CASSSGRGQSDTQYF. CDR3 DNA: TGTGCCAGCAGCTCCGGGAGGGGGCAATCAGATACGCAGTATTTT.